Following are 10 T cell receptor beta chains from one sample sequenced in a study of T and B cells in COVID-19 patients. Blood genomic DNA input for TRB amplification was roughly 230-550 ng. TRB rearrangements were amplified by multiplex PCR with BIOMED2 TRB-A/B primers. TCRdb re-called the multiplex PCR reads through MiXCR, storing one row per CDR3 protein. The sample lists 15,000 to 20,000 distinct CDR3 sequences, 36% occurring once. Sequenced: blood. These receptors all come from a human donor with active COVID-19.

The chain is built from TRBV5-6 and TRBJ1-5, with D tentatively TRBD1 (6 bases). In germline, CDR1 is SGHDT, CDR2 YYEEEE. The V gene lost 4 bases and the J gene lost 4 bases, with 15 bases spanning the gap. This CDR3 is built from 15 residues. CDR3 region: CASSQTGRWNQPQHF. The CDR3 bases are TGTGCCAGCAGCCAAACAGGGCGTTGGAATCAGCCCCAGCATTTT.

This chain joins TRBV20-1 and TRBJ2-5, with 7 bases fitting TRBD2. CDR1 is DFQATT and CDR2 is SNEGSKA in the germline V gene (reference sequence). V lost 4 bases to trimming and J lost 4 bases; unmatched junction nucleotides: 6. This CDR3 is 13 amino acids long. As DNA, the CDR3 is TGCAGTGCTAAGTCGGGGGGAGGAGAGACCCAGTACTTC. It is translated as CSAKSGGGETQYF.

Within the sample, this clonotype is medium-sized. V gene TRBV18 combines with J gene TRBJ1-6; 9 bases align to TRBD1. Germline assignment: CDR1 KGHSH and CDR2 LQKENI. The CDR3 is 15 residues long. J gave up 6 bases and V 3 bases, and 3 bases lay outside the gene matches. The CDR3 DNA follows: TGTGCCAGCTCACCTGGGACAGGGAGTAATTCACCCCTCCACTTT. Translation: CASSPGTGSNSPLHF.

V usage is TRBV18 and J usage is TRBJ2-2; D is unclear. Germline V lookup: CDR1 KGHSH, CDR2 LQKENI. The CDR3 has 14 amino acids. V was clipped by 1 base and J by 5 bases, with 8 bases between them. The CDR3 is CASSPLVGTGELFF. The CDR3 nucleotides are TGTGCCAGCTCACCACTAGTGGGGACCGGGGAGCTGTTTTTT. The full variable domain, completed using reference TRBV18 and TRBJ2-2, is NAGVMQNPRHLVRRRGQEARLRCSPMKGHSHVYWYRQLPEEGLKFMVYLQKENIIDESGMPKERFSAEFPKEGPSILRIQQVVRGDSAAYFCASSPLVGTGELFFGEGSRLTVL.

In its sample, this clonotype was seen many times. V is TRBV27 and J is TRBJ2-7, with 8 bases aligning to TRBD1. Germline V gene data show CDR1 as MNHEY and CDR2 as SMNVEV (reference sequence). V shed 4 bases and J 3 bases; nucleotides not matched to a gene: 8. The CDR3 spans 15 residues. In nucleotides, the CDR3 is TGTGCCAGCAGTTCATCCGGGACAGGACTCTACGAGCAGTACGTC. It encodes CASSSSGTGLYEQYV.

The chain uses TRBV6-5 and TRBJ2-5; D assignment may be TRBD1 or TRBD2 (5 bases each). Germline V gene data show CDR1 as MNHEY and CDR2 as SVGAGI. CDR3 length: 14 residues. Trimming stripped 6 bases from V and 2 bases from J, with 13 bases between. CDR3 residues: CASRLSGAQETQYF. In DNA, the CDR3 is TGTGCCAGCAGGCTTTCCGGGGCACAAGAGACCCAGTACTTC.

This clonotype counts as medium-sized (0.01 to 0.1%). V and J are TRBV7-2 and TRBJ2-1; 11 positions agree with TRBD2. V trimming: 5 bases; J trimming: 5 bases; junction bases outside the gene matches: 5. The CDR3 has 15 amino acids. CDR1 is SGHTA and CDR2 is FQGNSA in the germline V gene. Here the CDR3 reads CASSTTSGAHNEQFF. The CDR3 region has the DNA TGTGCCAGCAGCACGACTAGCGGGGCGCACAATGAGCAGTTCTTC.

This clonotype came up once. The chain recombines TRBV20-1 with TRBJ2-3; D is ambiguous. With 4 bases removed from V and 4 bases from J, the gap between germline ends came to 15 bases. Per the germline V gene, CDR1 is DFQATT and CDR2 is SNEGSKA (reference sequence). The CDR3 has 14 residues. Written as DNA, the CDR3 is TGCAGTGCTACCCCCGCAAAAGACGCAGATACGCAGTATTTT. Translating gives CSATPAKDADTQYF.

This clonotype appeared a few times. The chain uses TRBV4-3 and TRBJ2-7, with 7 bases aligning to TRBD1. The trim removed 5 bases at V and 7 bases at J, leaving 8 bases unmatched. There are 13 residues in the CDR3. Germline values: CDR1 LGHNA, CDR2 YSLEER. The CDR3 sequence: CASSYRQGGEQYF. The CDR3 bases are TGCGCCAGCAGCTACAGACAGGGTGGGGAGCAGTACTTC.

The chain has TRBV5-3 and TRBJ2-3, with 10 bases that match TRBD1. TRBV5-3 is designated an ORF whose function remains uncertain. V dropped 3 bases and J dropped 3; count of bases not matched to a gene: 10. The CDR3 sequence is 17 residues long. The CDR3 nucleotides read TGTGCCAGAAGCTCCGGGACAGGGGTTACTCTGACAGATACGCAGTATTTT. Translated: CARSSGTGVTLTDTQYF.